Given below is one TCR beta chain in context. These data belong to a study of T cell responses to AZD1222 COVID-19 vaccine. The ends were cut back, 2 bases at V and 7 bases at J, with 14 bases in the middle. Germline values: CDR1 KGHDR, CDR2 SFDVKD. CDR3 length: 15 residues. TCRdb keeps only in-frame clones here, not all; method: immunoSEQ multiplex PCR. The data show about 88,000 clones, about nine tenths seen once. The input for sequencing was peripheral blood, taken on day 0 of AZD1222 vaccination. This TCR derives from an adult in good health. The J gene is TRBJ2-1, the V gene TRBV24-1, with no clear D. The CDR3 loop reads CATSDSRFVGNEQFF. Written as DNA, the CDR3 is TGTGCCACCAGTGATTCCCGATTCGTTGGGAATGAGCAGTTCTTC.